This T cell receptor beta chain originates from a study of blood T cell repertoires in COVID-19. As for the study in general: Donors in the United States, Italy and Spain gave samples during acute or convalescent COVID-19.

This study enrolled people aged 18 to 89 from roughly 24 US geographic areas. V was clipped by 3 bases and J by 6 bases, with 5 bases between them. The CDR3 is made up of 11 amino acids. Germline V CDR1 and CDR2: SGHTA, FQGNSA. Original data processing: Nucleated cell number was recorded as an estimate derived from reference gene primer amplification. Profiling relied on immunoSEQ multiplex PCR, and the TCRdb table lists in-frame clones only, not all of them. Clone size and V and J calls were adopted from that table, with D and trimming inferred from the DNA. The sample holds fewer than 350,000 clones, 85% seen once.

Sequenced: PBMCs or T cells enriched from blood (not recorded which). The chain carries TRBV7-2 and TRBJ1-2; D is undetermined. The source is a woman in her 30s who had been exposed to COVID-19. CDR3 amino acids: CASSFYNGYTF. In DNA, the CDR3 is TGTGCCAGCAGCTTTTATAATGGCTACACCTTC.